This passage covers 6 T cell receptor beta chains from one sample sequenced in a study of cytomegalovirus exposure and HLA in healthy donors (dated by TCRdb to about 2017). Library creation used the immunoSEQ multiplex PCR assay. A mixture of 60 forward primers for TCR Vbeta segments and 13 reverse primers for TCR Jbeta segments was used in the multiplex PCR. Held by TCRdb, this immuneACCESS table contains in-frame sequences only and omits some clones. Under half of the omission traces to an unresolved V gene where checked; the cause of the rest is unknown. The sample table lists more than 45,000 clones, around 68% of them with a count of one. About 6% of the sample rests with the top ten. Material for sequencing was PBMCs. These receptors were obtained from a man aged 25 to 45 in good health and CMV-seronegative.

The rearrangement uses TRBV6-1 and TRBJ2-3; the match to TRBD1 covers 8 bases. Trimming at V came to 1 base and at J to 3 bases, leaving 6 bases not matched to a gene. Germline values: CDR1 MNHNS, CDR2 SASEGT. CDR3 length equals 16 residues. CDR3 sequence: CASSEGRGRQTDTQYF. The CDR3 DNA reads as TGTGCCAGCAGTGAAGGCAGGGGGCGTCAGACAGATACGCAGTATTTT.

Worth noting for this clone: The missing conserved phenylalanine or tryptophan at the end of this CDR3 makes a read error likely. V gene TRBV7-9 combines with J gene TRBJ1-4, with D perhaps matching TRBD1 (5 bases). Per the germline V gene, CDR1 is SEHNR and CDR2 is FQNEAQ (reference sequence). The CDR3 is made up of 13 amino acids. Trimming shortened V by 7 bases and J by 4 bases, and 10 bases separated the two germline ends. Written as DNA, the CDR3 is TGTGCCAGCAAACGGGGGGTTAATGAAAAACTGTTTGTT. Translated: CASKRGVNEKLFV.

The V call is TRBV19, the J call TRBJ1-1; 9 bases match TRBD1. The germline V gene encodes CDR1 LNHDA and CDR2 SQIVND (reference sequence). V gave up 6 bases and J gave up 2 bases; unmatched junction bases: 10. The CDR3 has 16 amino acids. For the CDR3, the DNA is TGTGCCAGTAGCCTAGGGGGACAGGGAAGAAACACTGAAGCTTTCTTT. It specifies CASSLGGQGRNTEAFF.

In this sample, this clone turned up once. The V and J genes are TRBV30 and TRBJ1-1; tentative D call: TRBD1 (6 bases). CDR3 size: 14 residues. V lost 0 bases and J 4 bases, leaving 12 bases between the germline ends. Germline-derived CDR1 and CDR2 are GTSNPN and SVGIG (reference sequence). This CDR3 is CAWSVGGRGTEAFF. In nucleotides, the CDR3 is TGTGCCTGGAGTGTCGGAGGCAGGGGCACTGAAGCTTTCTTT.

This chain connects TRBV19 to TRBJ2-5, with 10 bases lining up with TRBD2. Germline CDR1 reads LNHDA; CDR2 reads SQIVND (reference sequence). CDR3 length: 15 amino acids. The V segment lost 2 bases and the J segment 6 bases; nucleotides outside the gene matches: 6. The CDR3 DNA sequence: TGTGCCAGTAGTATATCCTCACTAGCGGGACAGACCCAGTACTTC. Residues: CASSISSLAGQTQYF. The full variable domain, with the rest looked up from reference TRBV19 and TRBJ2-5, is DGGITQSPKYLFRKEGQNVTLSCEQNLNHDAMYWYRQDPGQGLRLIYYSQIVNDFQKGDIAEGYSVSREKKESFPLTVTSAQKNPTAFYLCASSISSLAGQTQYFGPGTRLLVL.

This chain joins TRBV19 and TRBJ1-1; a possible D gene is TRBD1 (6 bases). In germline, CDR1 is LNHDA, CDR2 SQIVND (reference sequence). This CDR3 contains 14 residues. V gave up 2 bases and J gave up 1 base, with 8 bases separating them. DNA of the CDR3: TGTGCCAGTAGTATAACAGGGACGAACACTGAAGCTTTCTTT. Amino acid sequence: CASSITGTNTEAFF. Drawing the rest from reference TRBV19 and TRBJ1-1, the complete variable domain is DGGITQSPKYLFRKEGQNVTLSCEQNLNHDAMYWYRQDPGQGLRLIYYSQIVNDFQKGDIAEGYSVSREKKESFPLTVTSAQKNPTAFYLCASSITGTNTEAFFGQGTRLTVV.